Listed below are T cell receptor beta chains from one sample, sequenced in a study of beta chain features in type 1 diabetes. This table comes from immunoSEQ multiplex PCR, and its TCRdb copy is limited to in-frame clones, with some not included. The sample includes about 360,000 clones, roughly 12% seen only once; the top ten take about 0.018%. Material: naive CD4+ T cells from blood. These TCRs come from a man between 18 and 29 years old in good health. Both conserved end residues are part of each CDR3. The D gene is left open where the match is weak. The size entry is marked missing in some rows and otherwise reads once, few, many or a size class.

J gene,V gene,D gene,clone size,CDR3 DNA,CDR3 protein
TRBJ2-2,TRBV5-1,TRBD2,-,TGCGCCAGCAGCTCGACGACGGGGGGGACCGGGGAGCTGTTTTTT,CASSSTTGGTGELFF
TRBJ2-1,TRBV7-2,TRBD2,few,TGTGCCAGCAGCCCTCGGACTAGCGGGGACTATGAGCAGTTCTTC,CASSPRTSGDYEQFF
TRBJ1-1,TRBV5-4,TRBD1,-,TGTGCCAGCAGCTTGAGACAGGGGAACACTGAAGCTTTCTTT,CASSLRQGNTEAFF
TRBJ1-2,TRBV29-1,-,few,TGCAGCGTTGAACCCAGTAGGGGGTATGGCTACACCTTC,CSVEPSRGYGYTF
TRBJ2-3,TRBV27,TRBD2,-,TGTGCCAGCAGACTAGCGGGGGCAAGGGGAACAGATACGCAGTATTTT,CASRLAGARGTDTQYF
TRBJ1-1,TRBV6-5,TRBD1,-,TGTGCCAGCAGTTACCTAATGACAGGGGTGAACACTGAAGCTTTCTTT,CASSYLMTGVNTEAFF
TRBJ2-3,TRBV28,-,-,TGTGCCAGCAGTTTATTCTCGTCCTCGGTGACAGATACGCAGTATTTT,CASSLFSSSVTDTQYF
TRBJ2-7,TRBV6-5,-,-,TGTGCCAGCAGCCGCGGGGTGGGGGAGCAGTACTTC,CASSRGVGEQYF
TRBJ2-1,TRBV4-2,-,-,TGTGCCAGCAGCCAAGTGGACTACCACAATGAGCAGTTCTTC,CASSQVDYHNEQFF
TRBJ1-1,TRBV25-1,-,few,TGTGCCAGCAGTGAGCCAGGGGCGAACACTGAAGCTTTCTTT,CASSEPGANTEAFF
TRBJ2-2,TRBV9,TRBD2,-,TGTGCCAGCAGCGACCGACCCTACATAGCGGGGGTGAACACCGGGGAGCTGTTTTTT,CASSDRPYIAGVNTGELFF
TRBJ1-1,TRBV28,-,few,TGTGCCAGCACCCCCGGGGTCTCCACTGAAGCTTTCTTT,CASTPGVSTEAFF
TRBJ2-7,TRBV20-1,-,few,TGCAGTGCTGAAAGACAGGAGCAGTACTTC,CSAERQEQYF
TRBJ1-2,TRBV7-3,TRBD1,few,TGTGCCAGCAGCTTTCAGGGGGGTGGCTACACCTTC,CASSFQGGGYTF
TRBJ2-1,TRBV5-1,TRBD2,few,TGCGCCAGCAGCCCTGAGGTTGGAGTAGGCGGGAGGGCCCATGAGCAGTTCTTC,CASSPEVGVGGRAHEQFF
TRBJ2-1,TRBV29-1,TRBD1,few,TGCAGCGTTCTCCAGGGACAGGGCCCCTACAATGAGCAGTTCTTC,CSVLQGQGPYNEQFF
TRBJ2-2,TRBV19,TRBD2,few,TGTGCCAGTGGACTAGCGGTTATGGGCGCCGGGGAGCTGTTTTTT,CASGLAVMGAGELFF
TRBJ1-5,TRBV5-1,TRBD1,few,TGCGCCAGCAGCAAAGGGACAGGGCAAAATCAGCCCCAGCATTTT,CASSKGTGQNQPQHF
TRBJ2-3,TRBV30,-,few,TGTGCCTGGAATCAACTAGGCTACACAGATACGCAGTATTTT,CAWNQLGYTDTQYF
TRBJ2-2,TRBV5-6,TRBD2,-,TGTGCCAGCAGCTTGCTGAGCGGGGGGCCGTACACCGGGGAGCTGTTTTTT,CASSLLSGGPYTGELFF
TRBJ2-7,TRBV7-2,TRBD1,few,TGTGCCAGCAGCCGAGACAGGGGGCCCTACGAGCAGTACTTC,CASSRDRGPYEQYF
TRBJ2-7,TRBV6-6,TRBD2,-,TGTGCCAGCAGTTACCTAGCGGGGGACGAGCAGTACTTC,CASSYLAGDEQYF
TRBJ1-2,TRBV5-6,TRBD1,-,TGTGCCAGCAGCTGGGGGACTGGACAGGGAAACTATGGCTACACCTTC,CASSWGTGQGNYGYTF
TRBJ1-4,TRBV5-4,-,-,TGTGCCAGCAGCCCGACGGGAGGTGCTGAAAAACTGTTTTTT,CASSPTGGAEKLFF
TRBJ2-7,TRBV9,-,few,TGTGCCAGCAGCCCCCGGTCAAACGAGCAGTACTTC,CASSPRSNEQYF
TRBJ2-2,TRBV5-1,TRBD1,-,TGCGCCAGCAGCTGGACCGGGACAGGCAACACCGGGGAGCTGTTTTTT,CASSWTGTGNTGELFF
TRBJ2-1,TRBV4-2,-,few,TGTGCCAGCAGCCCCCCGGGATCAGACAATGAGCAGTTCTTC,CASSPPGSDNEQFF
TRBJ2-2,TRBV28,TRBD2,few,TGTGCGTCTAGCGGATACACCGGGGAGCTGTTTTTT,CASSGYTGELFF
TRBJ2-7,TRBV6-5,-,-,TGTGCCAGCAGTTACTCCCGGGACACTACCTACGAGCAGTACTTC,CASSYSRDTTYEQYF
TRBJ1-5,TRBV19,-,-,TGTGCCAGTAGCCCACTGGACAGATTCAATCAGCCCCAGCATTTT,CASSPLDRFNQPQHF
TRBJ1-1,TRBV29-1,-,few,TGCAGCGCTCGGGGGGGAATCTTGAACACTGAAGCTTTCTTT,CSARGGILNTEAFF
TRBJ2-7,TRBV6-1,-,-,TGTGCCAGCAGTCGGGTCTCCTACCTCCTGAACGAGCAGTACTTC,CASSRVSYLLNEQYF
TRBJ2-3,TRBV19,-,-,TGTGCCAGTAGTGCAGGGATACGAGATACGCAGTATTTT,CASSAGIRDTQYF
TRBJ2-1,TRBV6-5,-,-,TGTGCCAGCAGAATCGGACTGCTATACAATGAGCAGTTCTTC,CASRIGLLYNEQFF
TRBJ1-2,TRBV4-1,TRBD1,few,TGCGCCAGCAGCCATTACCCCCGGGACAGCAACTATGGCTACACCTTC,CASSHYPRDSNYGYTF
TRBJ2-1,TRBV5-1,TRBD2,-,TGCGCCAGCAGGTCTGGCATGGTAGCGGGGACGGGTGAGCAGTTCTTC,CASRSGMVAGTGEQFF
TRBJ1-2,TRBV5-1,-,few,TGCGCCAGCAGCTTGGGTCGGGATCTTTCGATGCGGTACACCTTC,CASSLGRDLSMRYTF
TRBJ2-5,TRBV10-3,-,-,TGTGCCAGCAGTCGCTTCGGACAGCAAGAGACCCAGTACTTC,CASSRFGQQETQYF
TRBJ2-1,TRBV2,-,-,TGTGCCAGCAGGGGGGCTTCCTACAATGAGCAGTTCTTC,CASRGASYNEQFF
TRBJ2-2,TRBV27,TRBD2,few,TGTGCCAGCAGTTCACGAGGGACTAGCCCCGGGGAGCTGTTTTTT,CASSSRGTSPGELFF